The 17 T cell receptor beta chains reported below all come from one sample, sequenced in a study of cytomegalovirus exposure and HLA in healthy donors. The PCR had 60 Vbeta and 13 Jbeta primers. Libraries were prepared by immunoSEQ multiplex PCR; TCRdb keeps only in-frame clonotypes and omits some of them. The sample records 100,000 or so clones, roughly 77% being singletons. The sequencing sample was made of PBMCs. The source of these receptors is a man between 35 and 55 years old in good health and CMV-seronegative.

The DNA for the CDR3 is TGTGCCAGCAGCTTGGGTGGCCCCGGGGACACTGAAGCTTTCTTT. Its translation is CASSLGGPGDTEAFF. The J gene is TRBJ1-1, the V gene TRBV5-4, with D hard to call. The germline V gene encodes CDR1 SGHNT and CDR2 YYREEE (reference sequence). This CDR3 contains 15 residues. Trimming cost V 0 bases and J 3 bases, with 12 bases left between them.

V and J are TRBV21-1 and TRBJ1-4; the table's D call, TRBD1, has no DNA check behind it. TRBV21-1 is listed as a pseudogene. The CDR3 is made up of 18 amino acids. The CDR3 bases are TGTGCCAGCAGGTCCGGGACATATCGGAGAGCAACTAATGAAAAACTGTTTTTT. As protein: CASRSGTYRRATNEKLFF.

This rearrangement joins TRBV29-1 to TRBJ2-2, with D possibly being TRBD1 (5 bases). There are 13 residues in the CDR3. The germline V and J ends were trimmed by 6 bases and 0 bases, with 8 bases remaining between them. Germline CDR1 reads SQVTM; CDR2 reads ANQGSEA. CDR3 nucleotides: TGCAGCGTAACAGGTTCGAACACCGGGGAGCTGTTTTTT. It encodes CSVTGSNTGELFF.

This chain joins TRBV7-2 and TRBJ2-5; weak D call: TRBD2 (7 bases). The CDR3 has 15 residues. Germline V gene lookup returns CDR1 SGHTA and CDR2 FQGNSA. V was pared by 1 base and J by 5 bases, with 14 bases between. The CDR3 DNA is TGTGCCAGCAGCTTAGGTGGGGGGGCAGGGGAGACCCAGTACTTC. It translates to CASSLGGGAGETQYF.

This clone was picked up a small number of times. The gene calls are TRBV5-6 and TRBJ2-3, with TRBD1 as a possible D gene (5 bases). The CDR3 consists of 15 residues. The germline gives CDR1 SGHDT, CDR2 YYEEEE. V was clipped by 5 bases and J by 1 base, with 14 bases between them. CDR3 nucleotides: TGTGCCAGCAGAGTCTGGGGCAGCCGCACAGATACGCAGTATTTT. Translation: CASRVWGSRTDTQYF.

This chain links TRBV19 with TRBJ2-5; 8 nucleotides agree with TRBD2. Germline CDR1 reads LNHDA; CDR2 reads SQIVND (reference sequence). J gave up 9 bases and V 2 bases, and 8 bases lay outside the gene matches. This CDR3 comprises 14 residues. CDR3 in DNA: TGTGCCAGTAGTATACCAAACGGGGGGGCGGCCCAGTACTTC. Protein product: CASSIPNGGAAQYF.

The rearrangement links TRBV2 to TRBJ1-2; 7 nucleotides match TRBD1. This CDR3 has 14 residues. With V trimmed by 6 bases and J by 8 bases, 12 bases remained unmatched. Germline V CDR1 and CDR2: SNHLY, FYNNEI. The CDR3 loop is CASSEDRPPRGYTF. CDR3 DNA: TGTGCCAGCAGCGAGGACAGGCCTCCTAGGGGCTACACCTTC.

The chain couples TRBV7-2 to TRBJ2-7; the match to TRBD1 covers 11 bases. After removal of 6 bases from V and 0 bases from J, the junction contained 4 bases not matched to a gene. The CDR3 is made up of 15 amino acids. In germline, CDR1 is SGHTA, CDR2 FQGNSA. Here the CDR3 reads CASRRTGGPSYEQYF. CDR3 nucleotide sequence: TGTGCCAGCAGACGGACAGGGGGCCCCTCCTACGAGCAGTACTTC.

This chain joins TRBV28 and TRBJ2-3; TRBD1 matches 7 bases. Germline assignment: CDR1 MDHEN and CDR2 SYDVKM. V dropped 8 bases and J dropped 2; count of bases not matched to a gene: 10. CDR3 length equals 15 residues. CDR3 in DNA: TGTGCCAGCCTGGGACAGTTTCCCGTCACAGATACGCAGTATTTT. Translating it yields CASLGQFPVTDTQYF.

The chain is built from TRBV23-1 and TRBJ2-3; no firm D call. Being an ORF, TRBV23-1 has a function that is uncertain. V was clipped by 1 base and J by 4 bases, with 12 bases between them. This CDR3 contains 15 residues. As DNA, the CDR3 is TGCGCCAGCAGTCAATGGCTCCGACGGGCAGATACGCAGTATTTT. This encodes CASSQWLRRADTQYF.

This clone was detected once. The chain carries TRBV7-9 and TRBJ2-5; TRBD1 agrees at 7 bases. This CDR3 region has 17 residues. From germline, CDR1 is SEHNR and CDR2 FQNEAQ (reference sequence). After removal of 5 bases from V and 5 bases from J, the junction contained 17 bases not matched to a gene. Here the CDR3 DNA reads TGTGCCAGCAGCGGATCCGTACGGGGACAGATATTGGAGACCCAGTACTTC. It codes for CASSGSVRGQILETQYF.

The chain carries TRBV28 and TRBJ2-7; tentatively, D is TRBD2 (5 bases). With 1 base removed from V and 6 bases from J, the gap between germline ends came to 10 bases. There are 13 residues in the CDR3. Germline assignment: CDR1 MDHEN and CDR2 SYDVKM. The CDR3 DNA reads as TGTGCCAGCAGTTTATTGGAGGAAAGCGAGCAGTACTTC. Protein sequence: CASSLLEESEQYF.

The chain couples TRBV2 to TRBJ2-5; 9 bases are shared with TRBD2. From germline, CDR1 is SNHLY and CDR2 FYNNEI. The CDR3 spans 15 residues. Germline trimming cut 4 bases from V and 8 bases from J; bases unmatched to any gene: 11. CDR3 loop: CASSVSSGAGKTQYF. DNA of the CDR3: TGTGCCAGCAGTGTATCTAGCGGGGCCGGTAAAACCCAGTACTTC.

The chain recombines TRBV19 with TRBJ1-5; D possibly corresponds to TRBD1 (6 bases). Trimming took off 6 bases at V and 6 bases at J, with 18 bases between the two ends. The CDR3 totals 15 residues. Germline CDR1 reads LNHDA; CDR2 reads SQIVND (reference sequence). CDR3 residues: CASRPPGQGSQPQHF. The CDR3 region has the DNA TGTGCCAGTAGGCCCCCGGGACAAGGAAGTCAGCCCCAGCATTTT.

As to this clone: The same CDR3 is also encoded by other DNA sequences in this sample. The gene calls are TRBV5-1 and TRBJ2-2; 8 positions agree with TRBD1. There are 16 residues in the CDR3. CDR1 and CDR2 (germline): SGHRS, YFSETQ. Trimming took 0 bases from V and 3 from J; bases not matched to a gene: 4. For the CDR3, the DNA is TGCGCCAGCAGCTTGGTCCAGGGGGCAGACACCGGGGAGCTGTTTTTT. It yields the protein CASSLVQGADTGELFF.

The chain carries TRBV7-9 and TRBJ2-3; D unclear. Looked up from germline, CDR1 is SEHNR and CDR2 is FQNEAQ (reference sequence). Trimming took 5 bases from V and 1 from J, leaving 10 bases between them. The CDR3 covers 14 residues. The CDR3: CASSPTEGTDTQYF. In DNA form, the CDR3 reads TGTGCCAGCAGCCCAACCGAGGGCACAGATACGCAGTATTTT.

This clone appeared a single time. The chain couples TRBV6-1 to TRBJ1-1; TRBD1 matches 9 bases. The CDR3 spans 13 residues. Germline-derived CDR1 and CDR2 are MNHNS and SASEGT. V dropped 6 bases and J dropped 4; count of bases not matched to a gene: 3. The CDR3 protein is CASRKTGGTEAFF. CDR3 DNA: TGTGCCAGCAGGAAGACAGGGGGCACTGAAGCTTTCTTT.